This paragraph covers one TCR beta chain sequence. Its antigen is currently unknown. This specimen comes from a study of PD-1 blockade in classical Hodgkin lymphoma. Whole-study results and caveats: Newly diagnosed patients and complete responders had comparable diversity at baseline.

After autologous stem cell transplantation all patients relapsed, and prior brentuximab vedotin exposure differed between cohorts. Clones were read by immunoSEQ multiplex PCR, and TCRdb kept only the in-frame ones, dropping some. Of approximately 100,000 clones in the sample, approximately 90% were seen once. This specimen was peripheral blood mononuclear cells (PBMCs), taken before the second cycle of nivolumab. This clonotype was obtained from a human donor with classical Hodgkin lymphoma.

The CDR3 loop reads CATSRGGLAGAEGYF. The DNA for the CDR3 is TGTGCCACCAGCAGAGGAGGGCTAGCGGGGGCGGAAGGGTACTTC. The V call is TRBV15, the J call TRBJ2-7; 10 bases map to TRBD2. CDR1 is LNHNV and CDR2 is YYDKDF in the germline V gene (reference sequence). Germline trimming cut 1 base from V and 12 bases from J; bases unmatched to any gene: 12. This CDR3 region has 15 residues.